This T cell receptor (beta chain) was obtained from a study of blood T cell repertoires in COVID-19. This clone was picked up many times. From germline, CDR1 is LGHNT and CDR2 FRNRAP. The V gene lost 6 bases and the J gene lost 2 bases, with 8 bases spanning the gap. This CDR3 spans 13 amino acids. TCRdb's copy holds only in-frame clones and misses some; the assay was immunoSEQ multiplex PCR. This sample has some 260,000 clones, with 65% to 90% found just once. This chain uses TRBV12-5 with TRBJ1-5; weak D call: TRBD1 (5 bases). Input material: peripheral blood. This sequence originates from a woman of 80 years or more with active or convalescent COVID-19. The CDR3 region has the DNA TGTGCTAGTGGGGCGGGGGGCAATCAGCCCCAGCATTTT. Translating it yields CASGAGGNQPQHF.